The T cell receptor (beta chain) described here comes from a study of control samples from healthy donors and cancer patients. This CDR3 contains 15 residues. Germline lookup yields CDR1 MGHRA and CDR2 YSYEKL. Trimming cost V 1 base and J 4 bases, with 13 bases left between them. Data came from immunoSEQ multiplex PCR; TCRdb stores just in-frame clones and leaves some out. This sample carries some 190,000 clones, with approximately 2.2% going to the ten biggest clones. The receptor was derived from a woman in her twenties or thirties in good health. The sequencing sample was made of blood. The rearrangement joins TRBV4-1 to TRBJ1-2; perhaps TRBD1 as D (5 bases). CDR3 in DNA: TGCGCCAGCAGCCAAGGGGACGGACGAAGCTATGGCTACACCTTC. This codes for CASSQGDGRSYGYTF.